This T cell receptor beta chain was obtained from a study of T cell clonality in common variable immunodeficiency. Clones were sequenced by immunoSEQ multiplex PCR, and TCRdb holds only the in-frame ones, with some missing. There are about 30,000 clones in the sample, none observed a single time. By proportion, this clone is medium-sized (0.01 to 0.1%). What it binds is unknown. The sequenced fragment ends 3 residues before the CDR3 boundary, so the rest is inferred from the germline J gene. V lost 0 bases to trimming and J lost 3 bases, with 11 bases between them. Germline values: CDR1 SQVTM, CDR2 ANQGSEA. There are 14 residues in the CDR3. Findings of the study overall: Reportedly, TCR beta sequences from common variable immunodeficiency showed fewer deletions and N-nucleotide insertions.

The sequenced material came from peripheral blood mononuclear cells. The rearrangement uses TRBV29-1 and TRBJ1-1, with D possibly being TRBD1 (5 bases). This receptor was taken from a human donor with common variable immunodeficiency. CDR3 DNA (partial): TGCAGCGTTGAAGAGGCAGGGAGGTACACTGAA. Encoded protein: CSVEEAGRYTE. The whole CDR3 is CSVEEAGRYTEAFF.